The sequence of this TCR beta chain was determined in a study of cytomegalovirus exposure and HLA in healthy donors. Regarding this clone: The antigen remains undetermined.

The CDR3 extends over 14 amino acids. The germline gives CDR1 MNHEY, CDR2 SVGAGI. V gave up 6 bases and J gave up 0 bases, with 10 bases separating them. The PCR ran on 60 Vbeta and 13 Jbeta primers. Only in-frame clones appear in the TCRdb table, and some are missing; sequencing was by immunoSEQ multiplex PCR. The sample data list around 130,000 clones. Broader study findings: An analysis done earlier found most TCR beta V segments productive about 90% or about 30% of the time. The authors later found most CMV-associated TCR beta chains appeared HLA-restricted.

The clonotype comes from a woman aged 60-70 years in good health and CMV-seronegative. The chain is built from TRBV6-5 and TRBJ2-3, with a possible D match to TRBD2 (6 bases). The sequencing sample was made of PBMCs. The CDR3 nucleotides read TGTGCCAGCAGAAAGGCGGGAAGCACAGATACGCAGTATTTT. Protein: CASRKAGSTDTQYF.